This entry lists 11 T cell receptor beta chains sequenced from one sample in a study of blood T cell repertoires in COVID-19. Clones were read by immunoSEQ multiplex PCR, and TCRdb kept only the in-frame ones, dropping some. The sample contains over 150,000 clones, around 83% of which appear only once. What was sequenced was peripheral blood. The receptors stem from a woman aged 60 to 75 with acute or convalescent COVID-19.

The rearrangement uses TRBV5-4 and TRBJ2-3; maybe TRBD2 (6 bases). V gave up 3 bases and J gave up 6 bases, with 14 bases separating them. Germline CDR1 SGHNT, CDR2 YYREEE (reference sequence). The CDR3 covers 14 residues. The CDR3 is CASSSRLDGDTQYF. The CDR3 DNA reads TGTGCCAGCAGCTCGCGACTAGACGGGGATACGCAGTATTTT. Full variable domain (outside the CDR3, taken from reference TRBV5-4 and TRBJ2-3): ETGVTQSPTHLIKTRGQQVTLRCSSQSGHNTVSWYQQALGQGPQFIFQYYREEENGRGNFPPRFSGLQFPNYSSELNVNALELDDSALYLCASSSRLDGDTQYFGPGTRLTVL.

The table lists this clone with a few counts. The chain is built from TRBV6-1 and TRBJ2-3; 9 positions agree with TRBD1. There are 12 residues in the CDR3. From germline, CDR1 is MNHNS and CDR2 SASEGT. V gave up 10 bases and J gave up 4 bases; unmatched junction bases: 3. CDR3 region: CATGQGSDTQYF. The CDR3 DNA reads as TGTGCCACGGGACAGGGCTCAGATACGCAGTATTTT.

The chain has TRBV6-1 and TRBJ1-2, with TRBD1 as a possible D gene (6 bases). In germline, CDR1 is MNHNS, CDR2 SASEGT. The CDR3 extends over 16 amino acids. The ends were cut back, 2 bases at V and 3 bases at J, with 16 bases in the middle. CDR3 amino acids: CASSEPGQGLYYGYTF. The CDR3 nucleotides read TGTGCCAGCAGTGAACCCGGCCAGGGGCTATACTATGGCTACACCTTC.

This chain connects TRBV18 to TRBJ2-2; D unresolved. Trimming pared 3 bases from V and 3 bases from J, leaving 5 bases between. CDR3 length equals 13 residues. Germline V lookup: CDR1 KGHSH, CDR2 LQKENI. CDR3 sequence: CASSPRDTGELFF. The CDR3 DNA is TGTGCCAGCTCACCCCGCGACACCGGGGAGCTGTTTTTT. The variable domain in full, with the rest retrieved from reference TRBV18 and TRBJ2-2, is NAGVMQNPRHLVRRRGQEARLRCSPMKGHSHVYWYRQLPEEGLKFMVYLQKENIIDESGMPKERFSAEFPKEGPSILRIQQVVRGDSAAYFCASSPRDTGELFFGEGSRLTVL.

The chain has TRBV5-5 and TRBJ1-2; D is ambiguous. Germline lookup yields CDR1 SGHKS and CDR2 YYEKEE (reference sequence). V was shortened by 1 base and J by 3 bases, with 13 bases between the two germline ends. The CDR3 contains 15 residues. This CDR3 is CASSLSGRADYGYTF. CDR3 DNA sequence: TGTGCCAGCAGCTTGTCGGGGAGGGCGGACTATGGCTACACCTTC.

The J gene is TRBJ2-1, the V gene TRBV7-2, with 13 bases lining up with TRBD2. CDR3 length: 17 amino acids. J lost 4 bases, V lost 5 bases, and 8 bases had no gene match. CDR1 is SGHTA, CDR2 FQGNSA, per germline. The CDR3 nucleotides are TGTGCCAGCAGCCAAAGACTAGCGGGGGGCTTGTACAATGAGCAGTTCTTC. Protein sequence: CASSQRLAGGLYNEQFF.

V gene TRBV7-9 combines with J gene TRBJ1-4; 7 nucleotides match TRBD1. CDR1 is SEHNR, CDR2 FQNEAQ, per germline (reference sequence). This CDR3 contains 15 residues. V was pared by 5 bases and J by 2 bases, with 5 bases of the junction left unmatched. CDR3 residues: CASSPLTGTNEKLFF. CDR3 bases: TGTGCCAGCAGCCCTTTGACAGGGACTAATGAAAAACTGTTTTTT.

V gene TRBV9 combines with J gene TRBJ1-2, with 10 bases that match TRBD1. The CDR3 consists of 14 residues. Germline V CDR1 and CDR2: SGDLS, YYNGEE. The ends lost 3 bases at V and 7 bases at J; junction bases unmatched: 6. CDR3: CASSAPGQGSGYTF. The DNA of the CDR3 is TGTGCCAGCAGCGCACCGGGACAGGGGTCTGGCTACACCTTC.

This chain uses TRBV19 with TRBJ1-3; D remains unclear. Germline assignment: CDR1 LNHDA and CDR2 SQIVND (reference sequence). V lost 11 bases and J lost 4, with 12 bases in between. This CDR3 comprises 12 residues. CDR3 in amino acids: CASSFGGNTIYF. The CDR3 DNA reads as TGTGCCTCATCTTTTGGCGGAAACACCATATATTTT.

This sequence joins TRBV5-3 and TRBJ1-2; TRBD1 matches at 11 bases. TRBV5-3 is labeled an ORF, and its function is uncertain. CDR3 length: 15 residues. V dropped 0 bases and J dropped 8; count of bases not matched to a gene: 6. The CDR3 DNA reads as TGTGCCAGAAGCTTGGCAGGACAGGGGGCAGGCGGCTACACCTTC. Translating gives CARSLAGQGAGGYTF.

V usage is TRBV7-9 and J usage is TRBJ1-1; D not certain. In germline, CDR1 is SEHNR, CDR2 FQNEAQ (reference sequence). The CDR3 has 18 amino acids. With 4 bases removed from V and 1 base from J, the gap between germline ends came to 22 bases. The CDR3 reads CASSSPRSATQANTEAFF. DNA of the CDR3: TGTGCCAGCAGCTCCCCCAGAAGCGCGACGCAAGCGAACACTGAAGCTTTCTTT.